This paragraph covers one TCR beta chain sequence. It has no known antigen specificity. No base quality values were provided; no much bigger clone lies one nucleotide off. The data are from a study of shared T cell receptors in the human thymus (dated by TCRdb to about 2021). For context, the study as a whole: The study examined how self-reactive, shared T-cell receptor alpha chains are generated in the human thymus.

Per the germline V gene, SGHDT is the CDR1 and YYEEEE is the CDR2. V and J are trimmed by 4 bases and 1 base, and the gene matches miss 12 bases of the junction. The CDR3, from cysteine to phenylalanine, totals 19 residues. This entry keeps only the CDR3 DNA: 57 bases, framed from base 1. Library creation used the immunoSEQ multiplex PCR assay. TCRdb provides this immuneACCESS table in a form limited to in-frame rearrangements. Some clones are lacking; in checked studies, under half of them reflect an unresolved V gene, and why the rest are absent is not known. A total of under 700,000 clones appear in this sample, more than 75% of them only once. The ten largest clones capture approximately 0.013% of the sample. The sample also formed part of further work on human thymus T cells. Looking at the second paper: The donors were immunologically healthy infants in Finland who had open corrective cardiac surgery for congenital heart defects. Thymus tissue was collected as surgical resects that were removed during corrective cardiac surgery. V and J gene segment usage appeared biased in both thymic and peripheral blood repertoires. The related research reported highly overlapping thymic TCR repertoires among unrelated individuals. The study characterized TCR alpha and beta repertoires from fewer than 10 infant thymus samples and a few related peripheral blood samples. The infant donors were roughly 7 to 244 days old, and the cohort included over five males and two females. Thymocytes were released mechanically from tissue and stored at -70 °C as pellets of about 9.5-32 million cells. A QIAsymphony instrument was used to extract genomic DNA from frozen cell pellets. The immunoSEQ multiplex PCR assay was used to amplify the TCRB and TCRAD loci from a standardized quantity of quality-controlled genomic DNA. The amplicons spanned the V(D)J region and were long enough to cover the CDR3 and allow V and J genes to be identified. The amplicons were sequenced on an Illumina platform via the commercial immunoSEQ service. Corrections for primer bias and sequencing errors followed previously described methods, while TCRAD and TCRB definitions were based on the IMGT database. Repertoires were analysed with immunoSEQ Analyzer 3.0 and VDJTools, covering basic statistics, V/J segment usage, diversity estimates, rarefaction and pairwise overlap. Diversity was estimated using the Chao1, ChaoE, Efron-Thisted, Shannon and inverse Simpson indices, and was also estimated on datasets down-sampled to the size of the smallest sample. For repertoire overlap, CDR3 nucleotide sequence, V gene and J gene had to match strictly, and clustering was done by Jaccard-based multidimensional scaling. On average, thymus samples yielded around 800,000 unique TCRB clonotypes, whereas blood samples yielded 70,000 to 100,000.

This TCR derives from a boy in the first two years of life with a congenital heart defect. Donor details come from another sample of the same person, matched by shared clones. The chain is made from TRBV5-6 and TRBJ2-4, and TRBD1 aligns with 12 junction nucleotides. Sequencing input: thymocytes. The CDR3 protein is CASSVWGQGAVGAKNIQYF. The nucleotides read TGTGCCAGCAGCGTCTGGGGACAGGGGGCTGTTGGGGCCAAAAACATTCAGTACTTC.